These 10 T cell receptor beta chains share one sample of origin, sequenced in a study of PD-L1 blockade in urothelial cancer. Data came from immunoSEQ multiplex PCR; TCRdb stores just in-frame clones and leaves some out. Among under 30,000 clones listed, about 83% were seen once. The material was PBMCs, obtained around atezolizumab (anti-PD-L1) treatment. The receptors were sampled from a man aged 45 to 65 with urothelial cancer.

J is TRBJ2-1 and V is TRBV28; TRBD2 matches 9 bases. Trimming at V came to 3 bases and at J to 4 bases, leaving 4 bases not matched to a gene. The CDR3 is 15 residues long. From germline, CDR1 is MDHEN and CDR2 SYDVKM. The DNA for the CDR3 is TGTGCCAGCAGTTTTTTTAGCGGGAGATACAATGAGCAGTTCTTC. This codes for CASSFFSGRYNEQFF.

This sequence joins TRBV11-2 and TRBJ2-3, with a possible D match to TRBD1 (6 bases). The V gene lost 2 bases and the J gene lost 1 base, with 10 bases spanning the gap. This CDR3 is 15 amino acids long. Germline lookup yields CDR1 SGHAT and CDR2 FQNNGV. This CDR3 reads CASSLSAGGTDTQYF. The CDR3 DNA follows: TGTGCCAGCAGCTTATCCGCAGGGGGCACAGATACGCAGTATTTT.

This chain links TRBV18 with TRBJ2-2, with 9 bases lining up with TRBD2. Per germline, CDR1 KGHSH and CDR2 LQKENI. There are 17 residues in the CDR3. V lost 0 bases and J lost 4; bases outside the gene matches: 6. CDR3 residues: CASSPPGTSPFTGELFF. In nucleotides, the CDR3 is TGTGCCAGCTCACCACCGGGGACTAGCCCCTTCACCGGGGAGCTGTTTTTT.

This clone came up once. The chain recombines TRBV4-1 with TRBJ2-1; 8 bases align to TRBD2. CDR1 is MGHRA, CDR2 YSYEKL, per germline. V gave up 0 bases and J gave up 15 bases; unmatched junction bases: 16. The CDR3 covers 16 residues. In nucleotides, the CDR3 is TGCGCCAGCAGCCAAGATCCTCCGAATAGCGGGGTGCGTCGGTTCTTC. Its translation is CASSQDPPNSGVRRFF.

V and J are TRBV10-3 and TRBJ2-1, with TRBD2 as a possible D gene (6 bases). The CDR3 covers 17 residues. Germline CDR1 reads ENHRY; CDR2 reads SYGVKD. The ends were cut back, 2 bases at V and 0 bases at J, with 14 bases in the middle. The CDR3 nucleotides are TGTGCCATCAGTGAGATCGGGAGCAACCCCTCCTACAATGAGCAGTTCTTC. It specifies CAISEIGSNPSYNEQFF.

The V call is TRBV29-1, the J call TRBJ2-1; 9 nucleotides agree with TRBD2. Trimming took 6 bases from V and 2 from J; bases not matched to a gene: 8. The CDR3 is 15 residues long. Looked up from germline, CDR1 is SQVTM and CDR2 is ANQGSEA. For the CDR3, the DNA is TGCAGCGTACCGCGGCGGGGGGGGGCCTACAATGAGCAGTTCTTC. Translated: CSVPRRGGAYNEQFF.

The V and J genes are TRBV5-1 and TRBJ2-7; D is uncertain. The V end was cut by 2 bases, the J end by 6 bases, with 9 bases between. Germline V gene sequence: CDR1 SGHRS, CDR2 YFSETQ. The length of the CDR3 is 12 residues. In DNA form, the CDR3 reads TGCGCCAGCAGCTTCGGCGGCGGCGAGCAGTACTTC. The encoded protein is CASSFGGGEQYF.

This chain uses TRBV9 with TRBJ2-6, with no clear D. V shed 1 base and J shed 0 bases, with 8 bases lying between them. The CDR3 is 16 amino acids. Germline V CDR1 and CDR2: SGDLS, YYNGEE. CDR3 in DNA: TGTGCCAGCAGCGTATCCACGGGCTCTGGGGCCAACGTCCTGACTTTC. As protein: CASSVSTGSGANVLTF.

The J gene is TRBJ2-7, the V gene TRBV7-2; a weak D match, TRBD2 (7 bases). Germline values: CDR1 SGHTA, CDR2 FQGNSA. This CDR3 is 15 amino acids long. V was trimmed by 5 bases and J by 6 bases, leaving 20 bases between them. As DNA, the CDR3 is TGTGCCAGCAGCAAAGGGGGGGAGGACACGCGCGAGCAGTACTTC. Residues: CASSKGGEDTREQYF.

The V call is TRBV6-5, the J call TRBJ2-5; no clear D gene. Germline loops: CDR1 MNHEY, CDR2 SVGAGI. The ends were cut back, 3 bases at V and 2 bases at J, with 7 bases in the middle. The CDR3 totals 13 residues. CDR3 nucleotides: TGTGCCAGCAGTTATATATATCAAGAGACCCAGTACTTC. Residues: CASSYIYQETQYF.